This T cell receptor beta chain came from a study of technical replicates of blood from a handful of donors (dated by TCRdb to about 2017). With respect to this clone: The target of this receptor is not known. No base qualities exist here, and no much larger clone lies one base off it.

The library came from the immunoSEQ multiplex PCR assay. Entries here come from immuneACCESS through TCRdb and include only in-frame sequences with V and J called. Some clones fail to appear in such tables; in the studies checked, an unresolved V gene covers under half of the shortfall, and the cause of the remainder is unknown. For this sample the table gives about 99,000 clones, of which 95% were detected only once. The ten largest clones represent 0.2% to 0.25% of the sample. The sequencing input was T cells isolated from PBMCs. This clonotype originated in a human donor in good health.

The CDR3 reads as follows: CASSLDLNRVTNEKLFF. The DNA sequence is TGTGCCAGCAGCTTAGACCTTAACAGGGTCACTAATGAAAAACTGTTTTTT. The chain was built from TRBV7-9 and TRBJ1-4, with a tentative D gene TRBD1 over 6 matching bases. Relative to germline, V is 1 base shorter and J is 2 bases shorter, with 14 bases between their ends. The CDR3, cysteine through phenylalanine, is 17 amino acids long. This entry keeps only the CDR3 DNA: 51 bases, framed from base 1. Based on the germline V gene (reference sequence), the CDR1 and CDR2 sequences are SEHNR and FQNEAQ.